This T cell receptor beta chain was identified during a study of PD-1 blockade in classical Hodgkin lymphoma. On this clone itself: Its antigen is currently unknown.

Relapse was seen in all patients after autologous stem cell transplantation, and brentuximab vedotin exposure was variable. Responses achieved at best were complete response, partial response or progressive disease. Notes on the study in general: Healthy donors were reported to have higher baseline TCR diversity than newly diagnosed patients. Repertoire differences have undefined causes, possibly disease activity or prior therapy.

Sequencing used immunoSEQ multiplex PCR; TCRdb keeps in-frame clones, though not all of them. The sample lists tens of thousands of clones; around 70% were seen once. CDR1 is MRHNA and CDR2 is SNTAGT in the germline V gene. With 4 bases clipped from V and 1 base from J, the junction kept 4 bases outside the gene matches. The CDR3 runs to 16 residues. Sequenced material: peripheral blood mononuclear cells (PBMCs), taken before the second cycle of nivolumab. The J gene is TRBJ2-3, the V gene TRBV6-4; 11 bases align to TRBD2. The sequence was obtained from a human donor with classical Hodgkin lymphoma. The chain's CDR3 is CASSAETSGGTDTQYF. CDR3 sequence (DNA): TGTGCCAGCAGTGCTGAGACTAGCGGGGGCACAGATACGCAGTATTTT.